The clone carrying this T cell receptor beta chain occurred once. Its specificity is unknown. The V end lost 1 base, the J end lost 4 bases, and 13 bases lay between the germline ends. CDR3 length equals 15 residues. CDR1 is SEHNR and CDR2 is FQNEAQ in the germline V gene (reference sequence). This specimen belongs to a study of graft-versus-host responses after intestinal transplantation. The repertoire was sequenced with immunoSEQ multiplex PCR; TCRdb's copy has only in-frame clones and lacks some. The table includes about 39,000 clones, roughly 95% detected once. Study-level points and caveats: The recipient marrow held GvH clones, and some of them showed up first in ileum or blood. Early HvG declines after transplant were associated with peak circulating GvH clone levels.

The chain joins TRBV7-9 to TRBJ1-2; maybe TRBD1 (5 bases). Here the sequenced sample was unstimulated CD8+ T cells sorted from spleen or lymph node cells, taken before transplant. This receptor was identified in a human donor who was the organ donor for an intestinal transplant. The CDR3 spells CASSLGGRPSYGYTF. DNA of the CDR3: TGTGCCAGCAGCTTAGGGGGGAGGCCCTCCTATGGCTACACCTTC.